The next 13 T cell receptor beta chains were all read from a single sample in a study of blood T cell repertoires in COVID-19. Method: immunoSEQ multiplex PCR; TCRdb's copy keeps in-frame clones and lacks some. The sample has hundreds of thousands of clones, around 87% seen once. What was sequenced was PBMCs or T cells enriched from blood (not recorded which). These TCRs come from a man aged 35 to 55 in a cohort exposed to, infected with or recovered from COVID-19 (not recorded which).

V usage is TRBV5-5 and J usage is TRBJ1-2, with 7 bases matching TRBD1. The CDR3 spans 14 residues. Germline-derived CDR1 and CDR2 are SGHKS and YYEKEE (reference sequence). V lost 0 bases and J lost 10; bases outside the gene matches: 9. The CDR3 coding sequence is TGTGCCAGCAGCTTGGTACCGGACAGGTCACCCTACACCTTC. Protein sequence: CASSLVPDRSPYTF.

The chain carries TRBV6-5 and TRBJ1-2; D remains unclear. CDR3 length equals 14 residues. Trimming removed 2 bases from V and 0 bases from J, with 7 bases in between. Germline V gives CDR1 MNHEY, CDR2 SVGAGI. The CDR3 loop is CASSYDGTNYGYTF. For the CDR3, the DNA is TGTGCCAGCAGTTACGACGGGACTAACTATGGCTACACCTTC.

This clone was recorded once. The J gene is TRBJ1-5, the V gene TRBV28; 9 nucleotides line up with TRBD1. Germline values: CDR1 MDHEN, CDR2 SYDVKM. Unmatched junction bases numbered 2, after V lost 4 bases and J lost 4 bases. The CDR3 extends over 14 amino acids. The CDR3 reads CASSSTGGNQPQHF. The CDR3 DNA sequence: TGTGCCAGCAGTTCGACAGGGGGAAATCAGCCCCAGCATTTT.

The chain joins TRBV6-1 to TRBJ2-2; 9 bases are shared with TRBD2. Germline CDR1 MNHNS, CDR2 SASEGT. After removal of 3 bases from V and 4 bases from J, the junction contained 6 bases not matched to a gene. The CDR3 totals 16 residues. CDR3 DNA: TGTGCCAGCAGTGACCAGCCGGGACTAGCCACCGGGGAGCTGTTTTTT. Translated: CASSDQPGLATGELFF.

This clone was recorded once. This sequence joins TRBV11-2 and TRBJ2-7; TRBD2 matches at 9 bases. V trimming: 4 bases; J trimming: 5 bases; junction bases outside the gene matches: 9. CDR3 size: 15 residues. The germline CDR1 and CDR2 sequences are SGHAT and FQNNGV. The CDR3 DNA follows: TGTGCCAGCAGCTCCTCGGGGACTAGCTTTAACGAGCAGTACTTC. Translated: CASSSSGTSFNEQYF.

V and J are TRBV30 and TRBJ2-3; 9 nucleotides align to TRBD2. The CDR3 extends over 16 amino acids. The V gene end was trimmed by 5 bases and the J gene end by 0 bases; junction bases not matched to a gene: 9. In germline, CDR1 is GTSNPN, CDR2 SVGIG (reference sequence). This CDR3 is CAWVLSGLASTDTQYF. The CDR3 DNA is TGTGCCTGGGTCTTGTCCGGACTAGCGAGCACAGATACGCAGTATTTT.

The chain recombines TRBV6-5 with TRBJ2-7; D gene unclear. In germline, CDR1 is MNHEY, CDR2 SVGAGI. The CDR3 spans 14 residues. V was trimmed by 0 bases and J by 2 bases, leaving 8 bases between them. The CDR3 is CASSYSFQAYEQYF. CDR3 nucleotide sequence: TGTGCCAGCAGTTACTCGTTCCAGGCCTACGAGCAGTACTTC.

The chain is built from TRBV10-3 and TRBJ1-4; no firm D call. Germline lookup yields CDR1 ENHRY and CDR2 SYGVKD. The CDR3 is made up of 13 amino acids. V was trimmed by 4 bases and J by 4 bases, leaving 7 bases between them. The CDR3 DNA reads TGTGCCATCAGTGCTAGCAGTAATGAAAAACTGTTTTTT. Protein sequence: CAISASSNEKLFF.

The CDR3: CASSTGQSYEQYF. The CDR3 DNA follows: TGTGCCAGCAGTACAGGACAGTCCTACGAGCAGTACTTC. The chain links TRBV2 to TRBJ2-7, with a possible D match to TRBD1 (6 bases). Germline V gene sequence: CDR1 SNHLY, CDR2 FYNNEI. The V and J ends lost 5 bases and 1 base respectively, with 9 bases between them. This CDR3 is built from 13 residues. The variable domain in full, completed from reference TRBV2 and TRBJ2-7, reads EPEVTQTPSHQVTQMGQEVILRCVPISNHLYFYWYRQILGQKVEFLVSFYNNEISEKSEIFDDQFSVERPDGSNFTLKIRSTKLEDSAMYFCASSTGQSYEQYFGPGTRLTVT.

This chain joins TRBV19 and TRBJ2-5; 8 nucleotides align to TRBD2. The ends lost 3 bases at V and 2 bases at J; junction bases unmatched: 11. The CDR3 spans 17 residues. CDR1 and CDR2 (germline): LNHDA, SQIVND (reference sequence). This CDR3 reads CASSITGSGTPQETQYF. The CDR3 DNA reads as TGTGCCAGTAGTATTACAGGTAGCGGGACCCCACAAGAGACCCAGTACTTC.

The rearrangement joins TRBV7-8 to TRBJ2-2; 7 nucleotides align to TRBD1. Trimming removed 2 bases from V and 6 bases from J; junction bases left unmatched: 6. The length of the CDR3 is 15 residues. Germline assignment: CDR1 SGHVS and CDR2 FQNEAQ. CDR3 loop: CASSLMAQGAGELFF. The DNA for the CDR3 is TGTGCCAGCAGCTTAATGGCCCAGGGGGCCGGGGAGCTGTTTTTT.

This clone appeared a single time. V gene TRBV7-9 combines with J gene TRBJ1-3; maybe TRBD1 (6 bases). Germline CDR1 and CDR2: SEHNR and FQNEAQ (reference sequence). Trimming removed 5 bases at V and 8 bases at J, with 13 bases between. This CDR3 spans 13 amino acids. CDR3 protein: CASSGAGEYTIYF. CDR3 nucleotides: TGTGCCAGCAGCGGCGCAGGGGAATACACCATATATTTT. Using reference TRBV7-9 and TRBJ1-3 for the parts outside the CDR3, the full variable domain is DTGVSQNPRHKITKRGQNVTFRCDPISEHNRLYWYRQTLGQGPEFLTYFQNEAQLEKSRLLSDRFSAERPKGSFSTLEIQRTEQGDSAMYLCASSGAGEYTIYFGEGSWLTVV.

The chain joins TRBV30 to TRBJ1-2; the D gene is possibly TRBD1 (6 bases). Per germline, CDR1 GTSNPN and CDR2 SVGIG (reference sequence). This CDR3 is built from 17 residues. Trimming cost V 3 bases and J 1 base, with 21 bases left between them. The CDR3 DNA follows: TGTGCCTGGAGCCCGCTACAAGGGGGGGGCGGTAACTATGGCTACACCTTC. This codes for CAWSPLQGGGGNYGYTF. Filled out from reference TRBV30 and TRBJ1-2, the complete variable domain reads SQTIHQWPATLVQPVGSPLSLECTVEGTSNPNLYWYRQAAGRGLQLLFYSVGIGQISSEVPQNLSASRPQDRQFILSSKKLLLSDSGFYLCAWSPLQGGGGNYGYTFGSGTRLTVV.